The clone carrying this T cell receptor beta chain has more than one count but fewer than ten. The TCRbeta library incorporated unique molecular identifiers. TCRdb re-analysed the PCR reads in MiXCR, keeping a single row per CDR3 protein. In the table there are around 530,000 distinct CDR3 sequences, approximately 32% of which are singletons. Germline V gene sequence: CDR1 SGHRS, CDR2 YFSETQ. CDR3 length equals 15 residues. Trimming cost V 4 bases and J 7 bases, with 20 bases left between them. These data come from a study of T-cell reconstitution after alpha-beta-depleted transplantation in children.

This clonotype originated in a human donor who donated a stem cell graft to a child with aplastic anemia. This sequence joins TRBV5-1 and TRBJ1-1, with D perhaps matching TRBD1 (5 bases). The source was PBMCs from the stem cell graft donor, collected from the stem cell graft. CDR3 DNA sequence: TGCGCCAGCAGCGTCCTCGGGGACCTGAGGGGTGAAGCTTTCTTT. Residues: CASSVLGDLRGEAFF.